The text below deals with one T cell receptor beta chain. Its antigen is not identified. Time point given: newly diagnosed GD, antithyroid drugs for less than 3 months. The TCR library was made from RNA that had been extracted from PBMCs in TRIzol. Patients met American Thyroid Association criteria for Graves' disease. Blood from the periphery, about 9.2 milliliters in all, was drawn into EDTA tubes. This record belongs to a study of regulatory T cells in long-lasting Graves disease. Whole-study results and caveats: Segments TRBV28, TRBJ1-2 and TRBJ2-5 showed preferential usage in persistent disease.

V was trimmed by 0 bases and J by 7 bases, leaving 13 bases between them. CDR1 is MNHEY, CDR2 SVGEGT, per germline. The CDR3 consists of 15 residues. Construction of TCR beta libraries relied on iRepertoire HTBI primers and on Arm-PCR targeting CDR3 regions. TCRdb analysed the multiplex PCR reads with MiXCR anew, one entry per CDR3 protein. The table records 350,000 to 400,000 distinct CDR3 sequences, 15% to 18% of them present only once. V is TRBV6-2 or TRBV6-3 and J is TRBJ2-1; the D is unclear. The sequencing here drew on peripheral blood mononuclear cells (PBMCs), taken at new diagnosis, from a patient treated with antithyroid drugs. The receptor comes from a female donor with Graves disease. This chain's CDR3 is CASSYSRAQGNEQFF. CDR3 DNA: TGTGCCAGCAGTTACTCGCGCGCACAAGGAAATGAGCAGTTCTTC.